This record looks at one T cell receptor beta chain sequence and its context. These data come from a study of blood T cell repertoires in COVID-19. Assay: immunoSEQ multiplex PCR; the TCRdb copy retains only in-frame clones and omits some. Seen here are approximately 300,000 clones, roughly 90% observed once, and the top ten hold approximately 7.5%. Sequencing used peripheral blood. The source is a woman aged 25 to 39 with COVID-19, enrolled during active disease.

The CDR3 DNA sequence: TGTGCCAGTAGTATAGAAGAGGATATCAGCACTGAAGCTTTCTTT. Translation: CASSIEEDISTEAFF. The J gene is TRBJ1-1, the V gene TRBV19, with D uncertain. Trimming took 0 bases from V and 4 from J, leaving 12 bases between them. The germline gives CDR1 LNHDA, CDR2 SQIVND (reference sequence). The CDR3 has 15 residues.